This TCR beta chain originates from a study of blood T cell repertoires in COVID-19. This CDR3 spans 14 amino acids. The germline V gene encodes CDR1 LNHDA and CDR2 SQIVND (reference sequence). V shed 10 bases, J shed 0 bases, and the junction held 6 bases outside the gene matches. Under the authors' procedure: Counts of nucleated cells, estimated from reference gene primer amplification, were obtained. Generated by immunoSEQ multiplex PCR, the TCRdb table keeps only in-frame clones and is missing some. V, J and clone size reflect that table, while D and trimming were determined from the DNA. The sample holds 150,000 to 200,000 clones, 65% to 90% seen once. This clone was recorded once.

V gene TRBV19 combines with J gene TRBJ1-5; 7 bases are shared with TRBD1. The sequence derives from an older woman with acute COVID-19. The sequenced sample consisted of PBMCs or T cells enriched from blood (not recorded which). In DNA form, the CDR3 reads TGTGCCACCGACAGGGTCTATAGCAATCAGCCCCAGCATTTT. It yields the protein CATDRVYSNQPQHF.